This T cell receptor (beta chain) was retrieved from a study of T-cell memory formation after mild COVID-19. Study in general: For the most part, TCR clusters were specific to one donor.

One entry per CDR3 protein results from TCRdb running MiXCR on the 5' RACE reads. This table has 110,000 to 150,000 distinct CDR3 sequences, almost 25% appearing once. Study-wide results and limits: Second-wave clones reaching peak frequency on day 37 lacked confirmed SARS-CoV-2 specificity.

CDR3 length: 15 amino acids. The V gene end was trimmed by 0 bases and the J gene end by 5 bases; junction bases not matched to a gene: 7. Germline CDR1 reads DFQATT; CDR2 reads SNEGSKA (reference sequence). Of note for this clonotype: The antigen is not known.

The sequenced sample was PBMCs or a T cell subset sorted from them (not recorded which). This chain uses TRBV20-1 with TRBJ2-7, with 10 positions matching TRBD2. This sequence was found in an adult woman who had mild COVID-19 (a few samples of this study predate the infection). Cell type and time point are not known. Written as DNA, the CDR3 is TGCAGTGCTAGAGAACCCCTAGCGGGAGACCACGAGCAGTACTTC. Translation gives CSAREPLAGDHEQYF.